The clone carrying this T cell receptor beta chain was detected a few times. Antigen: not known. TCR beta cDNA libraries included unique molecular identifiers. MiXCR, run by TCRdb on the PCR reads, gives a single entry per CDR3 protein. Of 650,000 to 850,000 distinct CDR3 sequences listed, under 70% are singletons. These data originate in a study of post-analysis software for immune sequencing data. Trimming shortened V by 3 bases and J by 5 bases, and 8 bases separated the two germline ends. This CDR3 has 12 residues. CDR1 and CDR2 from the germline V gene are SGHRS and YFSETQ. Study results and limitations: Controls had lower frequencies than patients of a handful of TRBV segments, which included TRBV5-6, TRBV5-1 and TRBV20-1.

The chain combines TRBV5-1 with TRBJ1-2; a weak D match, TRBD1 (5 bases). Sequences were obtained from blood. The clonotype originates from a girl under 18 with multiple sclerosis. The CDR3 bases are TGCGCCAGCAGCTGGGACCAATATGGCTACACCTTC. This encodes CASSWDQYGYTF.